This is a list of T cell receptor beta chains from one sample in a study of beta chain features in type 1 diabetes. Repertoires were generated with immunoSEQ multiplex PCR, while TCRdb's copy carries only in-frame clones and drops some. The repertoire consists of 500,000 to 650,000 clones, with roughly 12% occurring once and the leading ten covering approximately 0.11%. Sequenced sample: naive CD4+ T cells from blood. These TCRs come from a man younger than 40 with type 1 diabetes. The CDR3 runs from the conserved cysteine through the conserved F or W. The D gene is left open where the match is weak. Clone size is given for some rows only: seen once, a few or many times, or a class if the clone is expanded.

size: few
D: TRBD1
J: TRBJ1-5
V: TRBV5-1
CDR3: CASSKDRGEQPQHF
DNA: TGCGCCAGCAGCAAGGACAGGGGTGAACAGCCCCAGCATTTT

size: NA
D: NA
J: TRBJ2-3
V: TRBV27
CDR3: CASSPPQGTDTQYF
DNA: TGTGCCAGCAGTCCCCCCCAAGGCACAGATACGCAGTATTTT

size: NA
D: NA
J: TRBJ1-6
V: TRBV23-1
CDR3: CASSRRTVQSSYNSPLHF
DNA: TGCGCCAGCAGTCGAAGGACAGTCCAGAGCTCCTATAATTCACCCCTCCACTTT

size: few
D: TRBD1
J: TRBJ1-2
V: TRBV4-2
CDR3: CASSQDPTGGASYGYTF
DNA: TGTGCCAGCAGCCAAGATCCGACAGGGGGCGCGAGTTATGGCTACACCTTC

size: NA
D: NA
J: TRBJ1-3
V: TRBV28
CDR3: CASSVWTSRGNTIYF
DNA: TGTGCCAGCAGCGTGTGGACCTCAAGGGGAAACACCATATATTTT

size: NA
D: NA
J: TRBJ1-1
V: TRBV6-5
CDR3: CASSYSGAQAEAFF
DNA: TGTGCCAGCAGTTACTCAGGGGCGCAGGCTGAAGCTTTCTTT

size: NA
D: NA
J: TRBJ2-2
V: TRBV19
CDR3: CASSILGSAGELFF
DNA: TGTGCCAGTAGTATTTTGGGGTCGGCCGGGGAGCTGTTTTTT

size: NA
D: NA
J: TRBJ2-7
V: TRBV7-2
CDR3: CASSGGLGSGGTYEQYF
DNA: TGTGCCAGCAGCGGCGGATTAGGGTCGGGCGGTACCTACGAGCAGTACTTC

size: NA
D: NA
J: TRBJ1-2
V: TRBV4-3
CDR3: CASSPQAGAQGGYTF
DNA: TGCGCCAGCAGCCCCCAGGCAGGGGCTCAAGGTGGCTACACCTTC

size: few
D: NA
J: TRBJ2-3
V: TRBV4-2
CDR3: CASSQEPGRTDTQYF
DNA: TGTGCCAGCAGCCAAGAGCCGGGGAGGACAGATACGCAGTATTTT

size: few
D: TRBD1
J: TRBJ2-3
V: TRBV4-1
CDR3: CASSRLSGQDTDTQYF
DNA: TGCGCCAGCAGCCGCCTCTCCGGACAGGACACAGATACGCAGTATTTT

size: NA
D: NA
J: TRBJ2-7
V: TRBV5-6
CDR3: CASSLFVTGYEQYF
DNA: TGTGCCAGCAGCTTGTTCGTGACAGGCTACGAGCAGTACTTC

size: few
D: NA
J: TRBJ1-4
V: TRBV2
CDR3: CASSSRGANEKLFF
DNA: TGTGCCAGCAGTTCTAGGGGCGCTAATGAAAAACTGTTTTTT

size: few
D: NA
J: TRBJ1-5
V: TRBV6-6
CDR3: CASSKHQPQHF
DNA: TGTGCCAGCAGTAAACACCAGCCCCAGCATTTT

size: few
D: NA
J: TRBJ2-1
V: TRBV2
CDR3: CASRPTVLGFTNEQFF
DNA: TGTGCCAGCAGACCGACAGTTCTAGGGTTTACAAATGAGCAGTTCTTC

size: few
D: NA
J: TRBJ2-3
V: TRBV4-2
CDR3: CASSPRGAHTDTQYF
DNA: TGTGCCAGCAGCCCTAGGGGGGCCCACACAGATACGCAGTATTTT

size: NA
D: NA
J: TRBJ1-2
V: TRBV19
CDR3: CASSTSVSWAVDGYTF
DNA: TGTGCCAGTAGTACCTCCGTCTCATGGGCTGTCGATGGCTACACCTTC

size: once
D: NA
J: TRBJ2-7
V: TRBV15
CDR3: CATSREGLPNEQYF
DNA: TGTGCCACCAGCAGAGAGGGACTTCCGAACGAGCAGTACTTC

size: NA
D: NA
J: TRBJ1-1
V: TRBV19
CDR3: CASSIEGGKLVF
DNA: TGTGCCAGTAGTATAGAAGGGGGGAAGCTGGTCTTT

size: NA
D: NA
J: TRBJ2-5
V: TRBV7-2
CDR3: CASSLALGFQETQYF
DNA: TGTGCCAGCAGCTTAGCGCTGGGTTTCCAAGAGACCCAGTACTTC

size: few
D: NA
J: TRBJ2-1
V: TRBV5-6
CDR3: CASSLLGSSYNEQFF
DNA: TGTGCCAGCAGCTTGCTGGGGAGCTCCTACAATGAGCAGTTCTTC

size: NA
D: TRBD2
J: TRBJ2-5
V: TRBV4-2
CDR3: CASSQIAGVGETQYF
DNA: TGTGCCAGCAGCCAAATAGCGGGGGTAGGGGAGACCCAGTACTTC

size: few
D: NA
J: TRBJ1-1
V: TRBV29-1
CDR3: CSVGRMNTEAFF
DNA: TGCAGCGTGGGACGTATGAACACTGAAGCTTTCTTT

size: few
D: NA
J: TRBJ1-5
V: TRBV19
CDR3: CASRGNQPQHF
DNA: TGTGCCAGTAGGGGAAATCAGCCCCAGCATTTT

size: NA
D: NA
J: TRBJ2-7
V: TRBV29-1
CDR3: CSVEMAGVKYEQYF
DNA: TGCAGCGTTGAAATGGCAGGGGTAAAGTACGAGCAGTACTTC

size: few
D: NA
J: TRBJ2-6
V: TRBV30
CDR3: CATDPAGANVLTF
DNA: TGTGCCACAGACCCTGCTGGGGCCAACGTCCTGACTTTC

size: NA
D: NA
J: TRBJ2-3
V: TRBV27
CDR3: CASSLVRLRADTQYF
DNA: TGTGCCAGCAGTTTGGTTAGACTGAGGGCAGATACGCAGTATTTT

size: NA
D: NA
J: TRBJ2-5
V: TRBV13
CDR3: CASSLGTTRETQYF
DNA: TGTGCCAGCAGCTTAGGAACAACTCGGGAGACCCAGTACTTC

size: NA
D: NA
J: TRBJ2-3
V: TRBV7-2
CDR3: CASSLTADTQYF
DNA: TGTGCCAGCAGCTTAACGGCAGATACGCAGTATTTT

size: NA
D: TRBD1
J: TRBJ2-5
V: TRBV7-2
CDR3: CASSLAQGQETQYF
DNA: TGTGCCAGCAGCTTAGCACAGGGGCAAGAGACCCAGTACTTC

size: NA
D: NA
J: TRBJ2-1
V: TRBV27
CDR3: CASSPPGEPYNEQFF
DNA: TGTGCCAGCAGCCCACCCGGAGAACCCTACAATGAGCAGTTCTTC

size: NA
D: TRBD1
J: TRBJ1-2
V: TRBV9
CDR3: CASSASVGQEANYGYTF
DNA: TGTGCCAGCAGCGCCTCCGTGGGACAGGAAGCTAACTATGGCTACACCTTC

size: NA
D: NA
J: TRBJ1-4
V: TRBV18
CDR3: CASSPPAANEKLFF
DNA: TGTGCCAGCTCACCACCGGCTGCTAATGAAAAACTGTTTTTT

size: NA
D: NA
J: TRBJ1-6
V: TRBV30
CDR3: CAWSEGSLDSPLHF
DNA: TGTGCCTGGAGTGAGGGTAGTTTAGACTCACCCCTCCACTTT

size: few
D: NA
J: TRBJ2-3
V: TRBV6-4
CDR3: CASSDSYRATDTQYF
DNA: TGTGCCAGCAGTGACTCTTACAGGGCCACAGATACGCAGTATTTT

size: NA
D: NA
J: TRBJ1-4
V: TRBV7-9
CDR3: CATPDSSSSPANEKLFF
DNA: TGTGCCACACCGGACAGTTCCTCCTCTCCGGCTAATGAAAAACTGTTTTTT

size: NA
D: NA
J: TRBJ1-2
V: TRBV19
CDR3: CASSRGIESGYTF
DNA: TGTGCCAGTAGTCGGGGGATTGAGAGTGGCTACACCTTC

size: few
D: TRBD1
J: TRBJ1-5
V: TRBV6-4
CDR3: CASSEDRNQPQHF
DNA: TGTGCCAGCAGCGAGGACAGGAATCAGCCCCAGCATTTT

size: NA
D: NA
J: TRBJ1-1
V: TRBV18
CDR3: CASSPETVGTEAFF
DNA: TGTGCCAGCTCACCGGAGACGGTGGGCACTGAAGCTTTCTTT